One and the same sample provided the 32 T cell receptor beta chains below, sequenced in a study of Ad26.COV2.S vaccination and SARS-CoV-2 variants. Sequencing was performed with immunoSEQ multiplex PCR; in TCRdb, only in-frame clones are kept and a portion is missing. There are 300,000 to 400,000 clones in the sample; less than 90% occur only once, and 9.5% to 12% lies in the top ten. Treatment given: roughly 20 received Ad26.COV2.S at low or high dose, single or two shots; about five received placebo; per-sample allocation not given. Samples analyzed were those drawn on day 63 after the first vaccine or placebo injection. The material was peripheral blood, obtained in a trial of Ad26.COV2.S vaccine versus placebo. All receptors derive from a person aged 18-60 years who received the Ad26.COV2.S COVID-19 vaccine or a placebo.

The chain links TRBV4-1 to TRBJ2-5; 7 nucleotides agree with TRBD2. The CDR3 contains 19 residues. CDR1 is MGHRA, CDR2 YSYEKL, per germline. The J segment lost 4 bases and the V segment lost 3 bases, leaving 20 bases of the junction unmatched. The DNA of the CDR3 is TGCGCCAGCAGCCACCCCCTTCTAACTAGCGCCGGAGCGGTAGAGACCCAGTACTTC. Its translation: CASSHPLLTSAGAVETQYF.

The genes are TRBV9 and TRBJ2-5; 9 bases line up with TRBD2. Germline V gives CDR1 SGDLS, CDR2 YYNGEE. V trimming: 0 bases; J trimming: 5 bases; junction bases outside the gene matches: 5. There are 15 residues in the CDR3. The CDR3 DNA sequence: TGTGCCAGCAGCGTAGCTAGCGGGATCCAGGAGACCCAGTACTTC. Its translation is CASSVASGIQETQYF.

The CDR3 sequence: CASIGTFANTGELFF. In DNA, the CDR3 is TGTGCCAGTATAGGGACATTCGCGAACACCGGGGAGCTGTTTTTT. The chain combines TRBV19 with TRBJ2-2, with a weak D call TRBD1 (6 bases). Per the germline V gene, CDR1 is LNHDA and CDR2 is SQIVND (reference sequence). V was clipped by 7 bases and J by 0 bases, with 12 bases between them. This CDR3 is built from 15 residues.

CDR3 DNA: TGTGCCACCGCAGACGGGGAAACTGAAGCTTTCTTT. Amino acids: CATADGETEAFF. J is TRBJ1-1 and V is TRBV6-1, with D unresolved. CDR3 length: 12 residues. Germline V lookup: CDR1 MNHNS, CDR2 SASEGT. Trimming cost V 10 bases and J 5 bases, with 14 bases left between them.

The CDR3 sequence: CASSEATGAQETQYF. CDR3 nucleotides: TGTGCCAGCAGTGAAGCCACAGGGGCGCAAGAGACCCAGTACTTC. The chain uses TRBV2 and TRBJ2-5; 7 bases agree with TRBD1. Trimming removed 0 bases from V and 2 bases from J; junction bases left unmatched: 3. Germline assignment: CDR1 SNHLY and CDR2 FYNNEI. The CDR3 spans 15 residues.

The genes are TRBV4-1 and TRBJ2-7, with D possibly matching TRBD1 (6 bases). The CDR3 consists of 16 residues. Germline CDR1 reads MGHRA; CDR2 reads YSYEKL. V lost 0 bases and J 4 bases, leaving 16 bases between the germline ends. CDR3: CASSQEGMRTDYEQYF. CDR3 coding DNA: TGCGCCAGCAGCCAAGAAGGTATGCGGACAGATTACGAGCAGTACTTC.

The rearrangement links TRBV12-3 or TRBV12-4 to TRBJ1-1; 7 bases fit TRBD1. The V gene end was trimmed by 6 bases and the J gene end by 6 bases; junction bases not matched to a gene: 7. The CDR3 loop spans 13 amino acids. The CDR3 loop reads CASSRGGLAEAFF. The DNA for the CDR3 is TGTGCCAGCAGCAGGGGGGGGTTGGCTGAAGCTTTCTTT.

The chain couples TRBV28 to TRBJ1-1; 8 bases fit TRBD1. From germline, CDR1 is MDHEN and CDR2 SYDVKM. The CDR3 extends over 15 amino acids. The V and J ends lost 2 bases and 6 bases, in that order; junction bases with no gene match: 8. The CDR3 DNA is TGTGCCAGCAGTTTAGGACAGGGAGGGGGATCTGAAGCTTTCTTT. As protein: CASSLGQGGGSEAFF. Drawing the rest from reference TRBV28 and TRBJ1-1, the complete variable domain is DVKVTQSSRYLVKRTGEKVFLECVQDMDHENMFWYRQDPGLGLRLIYFSYDVKMKEKGDIPEGYSVSREKKERFSLILESASTNQTSMYLCASSLGQGGGSEAFFGQGTRLTVV.

The chain links TRBV7-2 to TRBJ2-2; perhaps TRBD1 as D (5 bases). Germline V gene sequence: CDR1 SGHTA, CDR2 FQGNSA. Between the trimmed V and J ends, which lost 2 bases and 6 bases, there was a span of 16 bases. This CDR3 spans 16 amino acids. This CDR3 reads CASSLSPQGVAGELFF. CDR3 sequence (DNA): TGTGCCAGCAGCTTATCTCCGCAGGGTGTAGCCGGGGAGCTGTTTTTT.

The chain joins TRBV18 to TRBJ2-5; no definite D call. CDR3 size: 15 residues. V gave up 1 base and J gave up 1 base, with 10 bases separating them. Per the germline V gene, CDR1 is KGHSH and CDR2 is LQKENI. This CDR3 reads CASSPRHSGQETQYF. CDR3 coding DNA: TGTGCCAGCTCACCACGCCATTCGGGCCAAGAGACCCAGTACTTC.

The chain couples TRBV5-5 to TRBJ2-1, with 7 bases lining up with TRBD2. Germline assignment: CDR1 SGHKS and CDR2 YYEKEE (reference sequence). This CDR3 has 17 residues. V dropped 4 bases and J dropped 4; count of bases not matched to a gene: 14. In nucleotides, the CDR3 is TGTGCCAGCAGCCGCGCCACCACTAGCGTTACATACAATGAGCAGTTCTTC. Translating it yields CASSRATTSVTYNEQFF.

This rearrangement joins TRBV5-1 to TRBJ2-3; either TRBD1 or TRBD2 may supply D (5 bases each). V lost 0 bases, J lost 6 bases, and 17 bases lay in between. Germline V gives CDR1 SGHRS, CDR2 YFSETQ. The CDR3 consists of 16 residues. The DNA for the CDR3 is TGCGCCAGCAGCTTGGGGATGAGGGGCCCAAGGGATACGCAGTATTTT. It specifies CASSLGMRGPRDTQYF.

This clone was picked up one time. Written as DNA, the CDR3 is TGTGCCAGCTCACCGGGGGGAGGGACCAATGAGCAGTTCTTC. Protein: CASSPGGGTNEQFF. This chain links TRBV18 with TRBJ2-1; TRBD2 matches at 7 bases. The CDR3 is 14 residues long. CDR1 KGHSH and CDR2 LQKENI come from the germline V gene. The J segment lost 6 bases and the V segment lost 3 bases, leaving 5 bases of the junction unmatched.

The V gene is TRBV4-2, the J gene TRBJ1-2; possibly TRBD1 for D (5 bases). The CDR3 spans 16 residues. V lost 0 bases to trimming and J lost 4 bases, with 15 bases between them. CDR1 LGHNA and CDR2 YNFKEQ come from the germline V gene. The CDR3 region has the DNA TGTGCCAGCAGCCAAGATTACCCCGGGACGGTCTATGGCTACACCTTC. This codes for CASSQDYPGTVYGYTF.

The rearrangement joins TRBV28 to TRBJ1-4, with 7 positions matching TRBD1. Germline CDR1 is MDHEN and CDR2 is SYDVKM. The CDR3 is 18 amino acids. The V segment lost 6 bases and the J segment 8 bases; nucleotides outside the gene matches: 21. The chain's CDR3 is CASRSRQGSIAGHEKLFF. CDR3 in DNA: TGTGCCAGCAGGTCACGACAGGGTAGCATTGCAGGACACGAAAAACTGTTTTTT.

The V call is TRBV6-2 or TRBV6-3, the J call TRBJ2-3; D call uncertain. The CDR3 spans 19 residues. V lost 3 bases and J lost 2, with 24 bases in between. Germline V gene sequence: CDR1 MNHEY, CDR2 SVGEGT. The CDR3 protein is CASSYLAEGVGADTDTQYF. CDR3 sequence (DNA): TGTGCCAGCAGTTATTTGGCAGAAGGTGTTGGCGCGGACACAGATACGCAGTATTTT.

This chain uses TRBV6-5 with TRBJ2-3; D gene unclear. CDR1 and CDR2 (germline): MNHEY, SVGAGI. V shed 7 bases and J shed 0 bases, with 14 bases lying between them. CDR3 size: 15 residues. The CDR3 spells CASKGRRTSTDTQYF. The CDR3 region has the DNA TGTGCCAGCAAGGGAAGGCGAACTAGCACAGATACGCAGTATTTT.

The rearrangement uses TRBV19 and TRBJ2-6, with D perhaps matching TRBD1 (5 bases). The V end lost 5 bases, the J end lost 0 bases, and 20 bases lay between the germline ends. CDR1 and CDR2 (germline): LNHDA, SQIVND (reference sequence). This CDR3 has 19 amino acids. CDR3 in amino acids: CASSRIGAYLSSGANVLTF. Written as DNA, the CDR3 is TGTGCCAGTAGTCGTATAGGGGCCTACCTAAGCTCTGGGGCCAACGTCCTGACTTTC.

V gene TRBV19 combines with J gene TRBJ2-4; perhaps TRBD2 as D (5 bases). Trimming removed 3 bases at V and 14 bases at J, with 17 bases between. CDR3 size: 13 residues. The V gene's germline CDR1 is LNHDA and CDR2 SQIVND (reference sequence). The CDR3 sequence: CASSMIGGGEKYF. The CDR3 DNA reads TGTGCCAGTAGTATGATCGGCGGAGGAGAAAAGTACTTC.

The chain carries TRBV7-2 and TRBJ1-4; 8 bases match TRBD1. Germline trimming cut 4 bases from V and 8 bases from J; bases unmatched to any gene: 9. From germline, CDR1 is SGHTA and CDR2 FQGNSA. The CDR3 is 15 amino acids. CDR3 in amino acids: CASSSRGQVGEKLFF. Written as DNA, the CDR3 is TGTGCCAGCAGCTCCAGGGGGCAGGTGGGCGAAAAACTGTTTTTT.

V usage is TRBV5-1 and J usage is TRBJ1-2; D perhaps matches TRBD1 (6 bases). Trimming removed 0 bases from V and 6 bases from J, with 12 bases in between. This CDR3 has 14 amino acids. Per the germline V gene, CDR1 is SGHRS and CDR2 is YFSETQ. The DNA for the CDR3 is TGCGCCAGCAGCTTGGCGGGCAGGGGTGATGGCTACACCTTC. Translation gives CASSLAGRGDGYTF.

The V and J genes are TRBV18 and TRBJ1-2; a possible D gene is TRBD1 (5 bases). CDR3 length: 16 amino acids. Germline CDR1 KGHSH, CDR2 LQKENI. Trimming shortened V by 2 bases and J by 7 bases, and 20 bases separated the two germline ends. In nucleotides, the CDR3 is TGTGCCAGCTCACCAAGACAGCACGTTCTTTCGGTTGGCTACACCTTC. Protein: CASSPRQHVLSVGYTF. The variable domain in full, with the rest retrieved from reference TRBV18 and TRBJ1-2, is NAGVMQNPRHLVRRRGQEARLRCSPMKGHSHVYWYRQLPEEGLKFMVYLQKENIIDESGMPKERFSAEFPKEGPSILRIQQVVRGDSAAYFCASSPRQHVLSVGYTFGSGTRLTVV.

This clone was detected once. This chain uses TRBV18 with TRBJ2-7; tentatively, D is TRBD2 (5 bases). The CDR3 length is 14 residues. V dropped 3 bases and J dropped 3 bases, with 12 bases sitting between them. CDR1 and CDR2 (germline): KGHSH, LQKENI. The CDR3 DNA follows: TGTGCCAGCTCACCGGTCCGGGGAGACTACGAGCAGTACTTC. As protein: CASSPVRGDYEQYF.

The genes are TRBV6-4 and TRBJ1-6; D gene unclear. V was shortened by 4 bases and J by 7 bases, with 11 bases between the two germline ends. Germline V gene lookup returns CDR1 MRHNA and CDR2 SNTAGT. The CDR3 covers 14 residues. DNA for the CDR3: TGTGCCAGCAGTGCGGCAGGATACAATTCACCCCTCCACTTT. Translated, it gives CASSAAGYNSPLHF.

The gene calls are TRBV9 and TRBJ1-3; 8 bases match TRBD1. V dropped 4 bases and J dropped 4; count of bases not matched to a gene: 13. The CDR3 loop spans 17 amino acids. Germline-derived CDR1 and CDR2 are SGDLS and YYNGEE. CDR3 amino acids: CASSPKTGASAGNTIYF. The CDR3 DNA is TGTGCCAGCAGCCCTAAGACAGGGGCCAGCGCAGGAAACACCATATATTTT.

This chain uses TRBV5-1 with TRBJ1-1; D is unclear. The CDR3 is 14 amino acids. Per the germline V gene, CDR1 is SGHRS and CDR2 is YFSETQ. V lost 4 bases, J lost 4 bases, and 14 bases lay in between. CDR3 DNA sequence: TGCGCCAGCAGCCCTTTACGGCTAGCCACTGAAGCTTTCTTT. It encodes CASSPLRLATEAFF.

Here the CDR3 DNA reads TGTGCCAGCAGTTCCCAGGGGGACACTGAAGCTTTCTTT. It is translated as CASSSQGDTEAFF. The rearrangement links TRBV7-3 to TRBJ1-1; 7 nucleotides align to TRBD1. V lost 6 bases, J lost 3 bases, and 4 bases stayed unmatched. CDR1 is SGHTA and CDR2 is FQGTGA in the germline V gene. The CDR3 length is 13 residues.

The rearrangement uses TRBV7-2 and TRBJ1-1; D gene uncertain. This CDR3 comprises 14 residues. The germline V and J ends were trimmed by 5 bases and 3 bases, with 13 bases remaining between them. Germline V lookup: CDR1 SGHTA, CDR2 FQGNSA. The CDR3 DNA reads TGTGCCAGCAGCACCAGTCTGCCGCACACTGAAGCTTTCTTT. It translates to CASSTSLPHTEAFF.

The chain's CDR3 is CASSLEMGRDGTQYF. The CDR3 DNA sequence: TGTGCCAGCAGCTTAGAGATGGGCCGCGATGGGACCCAGTACTTC. The chain uses TRBV7-8 and TRBJ2-5; no definite D call. This CDR3 contains 15 residues. Germline CDR1 is SGHVS and CDR2 is FQNEAQ. Deletions cut 1 base from V and 7 bases from J, with 16 bases between.

The J gene is TRBJ1-6, the V gene TRBV27; the D is unclear. CDR1 and CDR2 (germline): MNHEY, SMNVEV (reference sequence). The CDR3 sequence is 15 residues long. Deletions cut 2 bases from V and 7 bases from J, with 12 bases between. The CDR3 loop reads CASSLSTSMNSPLHF. The CDR3 nucleotides are TGTGCCAGCAGTTTAAGTACTTCTATGAATTCACCCCTCCACTTT.

The chain combines TRBV6-2 or TRBV6-3 with TRBJ2-1; 14 bases fit TRBD2. The germline CDR1 and CDR2 sequences are MNHEY and SVGEGT. The CDR3 is made up of 14 amino acids. The V and J ends lost 6 bases and 10 bases, in that order; junction bases with no gene match: 5. In DNA form, the CDR3 reads TGTGCCAGCAGCCCGGGACTAGCGGGAGTAGAGCAGTTCTTC. This translates into CASSPGLAGVEQFF.

This sequence joins TRBV5-1 and TRBJ2-3, with 10 bases identical to TRBD1. Germline assignment: CDR1 SGHRS and CDR2 YFSETQ. J gave up 3 bases and V 0 bases, and 10 bases lay outside the gene matches. This CDR3 contains 18 residues. The CDR3 reads CASSLVSLGQGPTDTQYF. CDR3 in DNA: TGCGCCAGCAGCTTGGTCTCACTGGGACAGGGGCCAACAGATACGCAGTATTTT. Looking up the rest from reference TRBV5-1 and TRBJ2-3 gives the full variable domain: KAGVTQTPRYLIKTRGQQVTLSCSPISGHRSVSWYQQTPGQGLQFLFEYFSETQRNKGNFPGRFSGRQFSNSRSEMNVSTLELGDSALYLCASSLVSLGQGPTDTQYFGPGTRLTVL.